The 13 T cell receptor beta chains in this list originate from one sample, sequenced in a study of early T cells in non-severe SARS-CoV-2 infection. One entry per CDR3 protein results from TCRdb running MiXCR on the 5' RACE reads. The sample records about 39,000 distinct CDR3 sequences, about 5.5% being singletons. The material was whole blood, obtained at baseline. The receptors here all came from an adult who was a healthcare worker with PCR-confirmed SARS-CoV-2 infection or an uninfected control (not recorded which).

There are many counts of this clonotype. The chain links TRBV7-2 to TRBJ2-7; no clear D. The CDR3 spans 13 residues. V lost 6 bases and J lost 1, with 10 bases in between. The germline V gene has CDR1 SGHTA and CDR2 FQGNSA. The CDR3 sequence: CASSTQISYEQYF. In DNA form, the CDR3 reads TGTGCCAGCAGTACACAAATATCCTACGAGCAGTACTTC.

The table lists this clonotype with many counts. The chain joins TRBV11-2 to TRBJ2-3; TRBD2 matches at 11 bases. The V segment lost 5 bases and the J segment 8 bases; nucleotides outside the gene matches: 6. The V gene's germline CDR1 is SGHAT and CDR2 FQNNGV. The CDR3 has 14 residues. The CDR3 DNA reads as TGTGCCAGCAGCCGTAGCGGGGGGGCTGGTACGCAGTATTTT. This encodes CASSRSGGAGTQYF.

This rearrangement joins TRBV30 to TRBJ1-1, with a possible D match to TRBD1 (5 bases). There are 16 residues in the CDR3. V was clipped by 3 bases and J by 0 bases, with 17 bases between them. From germline, CDR1 is GTSNPN and CDR2 SVGIG (reference sequence). CDR3: CAWSIGTVGLNTEAFF. The CDR3 bases are TGTGCCTGGAGCATAGGGACCGTGGGCCTGAACACTGAAGCTTTCTTT.

This clonotype came up a few times. The chain joins TRBV4-1 to TRBJ1-5; a possible D gene is TRBD1 (6 bases). Trimming removed 3 bases at V and 0 bases at J, with 15 bases between. The CDR3 has 17 residues. Per the germline V gene, CDR1 is MGHRA and CDR2 is YSYEKL. The CDR3 nucleotides read TGCGCCAGCAGCCAGGATCCGGACAGCTATAGCAATCAGCCCCAGCATTTT. Its protein is CASSQDPDSYSNQPQHF.

This clonotype was recorded at least ten times. The genes are TRBV6-6 and TRBJ2-7, with D uncertain. With 4 bases removed from V and 0 bases from J, the gap between germline ends came to 7 bases. Germline CDR1 is MNHNY and CDR2 is SVGAGI (reference sequence). The CDR3 length is 13 residues. The CDR3 sequence is CASSSANSYEQYF. The CDR3 region has the DNA TGTGCCAGCAGTTCCGCTAACTCCTACGAGCAGTACTTC.

This clonotype was seen many times. The V and J genes are TRBV29-1 and TRBJ2-5; D unresolved. Germline-derived CDR1 and CDR2 are SQVTM and ANQGSEA. With 2 bases removed from V and 7 bases from J, the gap between germline ends came to 8 bases. The CDR3 spans 11 residues. CDR3 loop: CSVENGGTQYF. The CDR3, as DNA: TGCAGCGTTGAAAATGGCGGGACCCAGTACTTC.

This clonotype was seen ten or more times. The chain employs TRBV4-1 and TRBJ2-5; a possible D gene is TRBD1 (5 bases). Trimming took off 0 bases at V and 2 bases at J, with 7 bases between the two ends. The CDR3 length is 14 residues. Germline V lookup: CDR1 MGHRA, CDR2 YSYEKL. DNA of the CDR3: TGCGCCAGCAGCCAAGAACCAGGGCAAGAGACCCAGTACTTC. Encoded protein: CASSQEPGQETQYF.

This clonotype was recorded at least ten times. CDR3 bases: TGTGCCAGCACCCCTGGGCTGGGAGGTGGGTTCGAAACTGAAGCTTTCTTT. Translation: CASTPGLGGGFETEAFF. The chain combines TRBV12-3 or TRBV12-4 with TRBJ1-1; D unresolved. V was clipped by 7 bases and J by 5 bases, with 26 bases between them. The CDR3 is 17 amino acids.

This clonotype was seen ten or more times. The genes are TRBV5-1 and TRBJ1-2, with TRBD1 matching over 11 bases. The germline V gene encodes CDR1 SGHRS and CDR2 YFSETQ. The ends lost 1 base at V and 4 bases at J; junction bases unmatched: 6. The CDR3 loop spans 16 amino acids. CDR3 sequence (DNA): TGCGCCAGCAGCTTGATGGGGACAGGGGGAACCTATGGCTACACCTTC. Residues: CASSLMGTGGTYGYTF. The full variable domain, with the rest looked up from reference TRBV5-1 and TRBJ1-2, is KAGVTQTPRYLIKTRGQQVTLSCSPISGHRSVSWYQQTPGQGLQFLFEYFSETQRNKGNFPGRFSGRQFSNSRSEMNVSTLELGDSALYLCASSLMGTGGTYGYTFGSGTRLTVV.

This clonotype was counted between two and nine times. The chain couples TRBV5-1 to TRBJ2-7; 7 positions agree with TRBD1. Germline V gene lookup returns CDR1 SGHRS and CDR2 YFSETQ. V dropped 0 bases and J dropped 2; count of bases not matched to a gene: 2. CDR3 size: 14 residues. CDR3 loop: CASSLAQGAYEQYF. The CDR3 DNA reads as TGCGCCAGCAGCTTGGCTCAGGGGGCCTACGAGCAGTACTTC.

The rearrangement uses TRBV18 and TRBJ2-3; maybe TRBD2 (6 bases). CDR1 is KGHSH and CDR2 is LQKENI in the germline V gene. The CDR3 runs 16 residues. The V end lost 3 bases, the J end lost 6 bases, and 19 bases lay between the germline ends. The CDR3: CASSPEGRLPTDTQYF. The CDR3 region has the DNA TGTGCCAGCTCACCGGAGGGTCGACTCCCCACGGATACGCAGTATTTT.

In its sample, this clonotype was seen many times. V is TRBV4-2 and J is TRBJ1-2; maybe TRBD1 (6 bases). The germline V gene has CDR1 LGHNA and CDR2 YNFKEQ. V was cut by 0 bases and J by 7 bases, with 12 bases left in between. CDR3 size: 14 residues. This chain's CDR3 is CASSQDLWGLGYTF. In DNA, the CDR3 is TGTGCCAGCAGCCAAGATCTTTGGGGGCTTGGCTACACCTTC.

This clonotype was counted many times. CDR3 protein: CATRATWENEQFF. CDR3 coding DNA: TGTGCCACGAGGGCAACTTGGGAGAATGAGCAGTTCTTC. This chain links TRBV6-6 with TRBJ2-1; the D gene is possibly TRBD2 (5 bases). The germline V and J ends were trimmed by 10 bases and 7 bases, with 17 bases remaining between them. The CDR3 has 13 amino acids. Germline loops: CDR1 MNHNY, CDR2 SVGAGI (reference sequence).